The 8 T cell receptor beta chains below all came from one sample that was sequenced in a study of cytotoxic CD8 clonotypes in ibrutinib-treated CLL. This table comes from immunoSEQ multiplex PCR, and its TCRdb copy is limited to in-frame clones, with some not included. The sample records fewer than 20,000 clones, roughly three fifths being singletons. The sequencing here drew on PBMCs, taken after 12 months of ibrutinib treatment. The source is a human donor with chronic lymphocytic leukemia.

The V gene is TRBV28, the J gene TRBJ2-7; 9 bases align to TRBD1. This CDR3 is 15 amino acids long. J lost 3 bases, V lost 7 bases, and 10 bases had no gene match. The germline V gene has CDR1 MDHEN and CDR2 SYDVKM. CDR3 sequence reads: CASNFEQGAYYEQYF. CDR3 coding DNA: TGTGCCAGCAATTTCGAACAGGGGGCATACTACGAGCAGTACTTC.

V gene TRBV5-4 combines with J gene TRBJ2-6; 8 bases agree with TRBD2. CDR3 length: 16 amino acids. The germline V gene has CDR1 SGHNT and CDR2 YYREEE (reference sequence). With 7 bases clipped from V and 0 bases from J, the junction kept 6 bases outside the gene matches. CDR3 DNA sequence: TGTGCCAGCGGGCTAGCGGGTGACTCTGGGGCCAACGTCCTGACTTTC. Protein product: CASGLAGDSGANVLTF.

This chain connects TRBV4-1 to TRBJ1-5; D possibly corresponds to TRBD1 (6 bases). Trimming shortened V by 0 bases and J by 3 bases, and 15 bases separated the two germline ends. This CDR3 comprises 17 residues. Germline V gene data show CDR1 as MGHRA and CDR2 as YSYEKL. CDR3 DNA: TGCGCCAGCAGCCAAGATGTAAGGGGGGCCCCCAATCAGCCCCAGCATTTT. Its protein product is CASSQDVRGAPNQPQHF.

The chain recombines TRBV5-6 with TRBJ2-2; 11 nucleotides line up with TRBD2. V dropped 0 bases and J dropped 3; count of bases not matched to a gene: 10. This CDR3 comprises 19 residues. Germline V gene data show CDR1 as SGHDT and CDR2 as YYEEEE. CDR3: CASSLVSGRALEDTGELFF. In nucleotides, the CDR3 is TGTGCCAGCAGCTTGGTTAGCGGGAGGGCCCTCGAGGACACCGGGGAGCTGTTTTTT.

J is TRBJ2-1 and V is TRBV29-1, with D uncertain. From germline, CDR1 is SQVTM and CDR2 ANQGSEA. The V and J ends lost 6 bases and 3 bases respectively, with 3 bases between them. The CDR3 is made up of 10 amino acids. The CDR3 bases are TGCAGCGTGGGCTACAATGAGCAGTTCTTC. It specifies CSVGYNEQFF.

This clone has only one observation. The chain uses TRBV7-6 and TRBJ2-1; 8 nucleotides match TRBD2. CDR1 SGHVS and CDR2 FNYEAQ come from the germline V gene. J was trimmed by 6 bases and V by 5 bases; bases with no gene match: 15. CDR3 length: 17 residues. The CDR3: CASSLDSGTRRSNEQFF. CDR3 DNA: TGTGCCAGCAGCCTCGACTCCGGGACTAGGAGGTCCAATGAGCAGTTCTTC.

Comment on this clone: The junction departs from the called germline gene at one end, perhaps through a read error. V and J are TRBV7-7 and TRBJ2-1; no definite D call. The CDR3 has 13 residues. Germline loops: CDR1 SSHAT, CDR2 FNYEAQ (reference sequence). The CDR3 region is CASSVGWADEQFF. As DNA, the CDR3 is TGTGCTAGCAGCGTCGGGTGGGCGGATGAGCAGTTCTTC.

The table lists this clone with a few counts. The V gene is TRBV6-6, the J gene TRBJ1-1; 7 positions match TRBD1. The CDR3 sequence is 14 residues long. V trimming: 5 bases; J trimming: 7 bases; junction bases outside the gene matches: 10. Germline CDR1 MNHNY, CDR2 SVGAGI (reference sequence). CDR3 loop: CASSTGQTAGEAFF. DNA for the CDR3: TGTGCCAGCAGTACGGGACAGACGGCCGGTGAAGCTTTCTTT.